This T cell receptor beta chain was obtained from a study of a mutant IDH1 vaccine in newly diagnosed glioma (dated by TCRdb to about 2021). As for the study more broadly: Patients received eight vaccinations in weeks 1, 3, 5, 7, 11, 15, 19 and 23, corresponding to visits V03 through V10. Vaccination started 4-6 weeks after radiotherapy alone, or was given together with temozolomide cycles in the groups whose treatment included chemotherapy. Of the roughly 34 treated patients, about 62% were male and about 40% were female, and a mean age of approximately 40 years was recorded. Before enrollment, patients had received standard therapy of radiotherapy alone, temozolomide alone, or radiochemotherapy with temozolomide; most received the combination. Peripheral blood samples were drawn at six visits, namely V03 (baseline), V05, V07, V10, V12 and V13. Longitudinal TCRB deep sequencing was done for some 26 treated patients, wherever samples were available for exploratory analyses.

Library method: the immunoSEQ multiplex PCR assay. Rearranged TCR beta chain sequences were amplified with the hsTCRB Kit following the manufacturer's protocol. Sequencing of TCRB libraries was carried out on an Illumina MiSeq. As for how the authors treated the data: The kit vendor's proprietary platform handled demultiplexing, trimming and gene mapping. What TCRdb holds here is the immuneACCESS table cut down to in-frame rearrangements. Part of the clones is not present; checked against another copy, under half of the missing clones reflect an unresolved V gene, and the others are unexplained. V, J and clone size reflect that table, while D and trimming were determined from the DNA. In all, the sample holds over 50,000 clones, and 75% to 90% of those were seen once. Together, the top ten hold roughly 5% of the sample. Sample time point, as interpreted from the label and publication: week 5, during vaccination. Each vaccine dose, consisting of 300 ug of a 20-mer mutant IDH1 peptide in Montanide, was administered subcutaneously with topical imiquimod. All donors had newly diagnosed IDH1-mutant astrocytomas of WHO grade 3 or 4 that showed loss of nuclear ATRX. The samples were drawn from NOA16, a multicentre, single-arm, open-label phase I trial in Germany that tested a mutant IDH1 peptide vaccine in humans for the first time. Genomic DNA for TCRB sequencing was extracted from EDTA blood using the DNeasy Blood and Tissue Kit.

Of note for this clone: Its recognized antigen is unknown. Base qualities are not recorded, but no much larger clone differs from it by a single base.

What the authors observed across the whole study: Vaccine-induced immune responses across multiple MHC alleles were detected in over 85% of patients. Pseudoprogression appeared unrelated to alterations in the top peripheral T cell clonotypes detected by TCRB sequencing. Availability determined which PBMC samples were chosen for TCRB deep sequencing. It was noted by the authors that analyses of patient blood samples could not be reproduced owing to sample limitations.

The CDR3, from cysteine to phenylalanine, totals 14 residues. The kept DNA is CDR3 alone, 42 bases in frame from the first base. Via the germline V gene (reference sequence), CDR1 is GTSNPN and CDR2 SVGIG. V drops 3 bases and J drops 7 bases, leaving 18 bases in between. The V gene is TRBV30 and the J gene is TRBJ2-5; the D gene assignment is perhaps TRBD1 or TRBD2, with each matching 5 bases. The receptor was isolated from a woman in her 40s with glioma. Sequenced material: PBMCs, taken from a glioma patient whose treatment included an IDH1 peptide vaccine. The DNA reads as follows: TGTGCCTGGAGCCGGCGAGGGGTACCAGTGACCCAGTACTTC. This sequence encodes CAWSRRGVPVTQYF.